This T cell receptor beta chain emerged from a study of graft-versus-host responses after intestinal transplantation. Study information: Every transplant recipient was induced with anti-thymocyte globulin, then maintained on tacrolimus and steroids for about 3 years.

Plating combined about 200,000 CFSE-labeled responder cells with about 200,000 irradiated, violet-dye-labeled stimulator cells. V gave up 5 bases and J gave up 4 bases; unmatched junction bases: 9. The CDR3 extends over 16 amino acids. The germline V gene encodes CDR1 PRHDT and CDR2 FYEKMQ (reference sequence). Repertoires were generated with immunoSEQ multiplex PCR, while TCRdb's copy carries only in-frame clones and drops some. Among over 8,500 clones, under 30% were seen once, and the ten largest hold 6.2%. The rearrangement joins TRBV13 to TRBJ1-3; 9 bases map to TRBD1. The sequence was obtained from a human patient who received an intestinal transplant. The sample consisted of alloreactive CD8+ T cells from a mixed lymphocyte reaction culture, taken before intestinal transplant. Subset denoted: CFSE-low proliferating T cells sorted from roughly six-day pre-transplant mixed lymphocyte reaction (GvH or HvG direction). CDR3 amino acids: CASSVLTGGAGNTIYF. The CDR3 nucleotides read TGTGCCAGCAGCGTACTTACAGGGGGCGCGGGAAACACCATATATTTT. Filled out from reference TRBV13 and TRBJ1-3, the complete variable domain reads AAGVIQSPRHLIKEKRETATLKCYPIPRHDTVYWYQQGPGQDPQFLISFYEKMQSDKGSIPDRFSAQQFSDYHSELNMSSLELGDSALYFCASSVLTGGAGNTIYFGEGSWLTVV.